This T cell receptor beta chain was found in a study of T cell repertoires in cytomegalovirus infection. Overall study context: The authors relied on CMV epitopes, both recently identified HLA-C-restricted and well-studied HLA-B-restricted. A matching HLA type, together with CMV infection, was signaled by public TCR beta signatures.

With V trimmed by 5 bases and J by 6 bases, 6 bases remained unmatched. The CDR3 runs to 16 residues. Germline CDR1 and CDR2: SGHTA and FQGNSA. Notes on this clonotype: Its antigen is not known.

The study's findings and limits: HLA-C-restricted, CMV-specific TCR beta clonotypes were dominant ex vivo. Cumulative public TCR beta family frequency identified CMV carriers with the relevant HLA.

TCRdb passed the reads through MiXCR, listing each CDR3 protein once. The sample holds about 830,000 distinct CDR3 sequences, approximately 29% seen once. The receptor was isolated from a human donor in good health (CMV status not recorded). Some clones in this sample may be carry-over from other donors' samples. The sequenced sample was cultured CD8+ T cells from PBMCs, obtained from culture after CMV antigen stimulation. V is TRBV7-2 and J is TRBJ2-1; 14 nucleotides match TRBD2. The CDR3 DNA reads TGTGCCAGCAGCCGACTAGCGGGGGGGCTCGGCAATGAGCAGTTCTTC. Amino acid sequence: CASSRLAGGLGNEQFF.